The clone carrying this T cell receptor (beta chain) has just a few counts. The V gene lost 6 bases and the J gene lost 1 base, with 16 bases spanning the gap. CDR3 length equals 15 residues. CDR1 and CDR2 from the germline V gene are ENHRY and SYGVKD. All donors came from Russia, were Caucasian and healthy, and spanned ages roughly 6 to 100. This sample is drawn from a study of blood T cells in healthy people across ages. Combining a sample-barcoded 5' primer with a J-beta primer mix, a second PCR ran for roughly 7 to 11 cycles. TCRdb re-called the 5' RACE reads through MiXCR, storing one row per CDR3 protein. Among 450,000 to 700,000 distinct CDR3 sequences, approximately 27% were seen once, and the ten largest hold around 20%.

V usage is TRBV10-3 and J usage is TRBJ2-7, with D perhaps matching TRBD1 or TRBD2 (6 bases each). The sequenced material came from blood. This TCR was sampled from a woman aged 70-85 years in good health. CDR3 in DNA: TGTGCCATCAGCCGTGGGGGGCGAGCGTCCTACGAGCAGTACTTC. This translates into CAISRGGRASYEQYF.